The sequence of this T cell receptor beta chain was determined in a study of cytomegalovirus exposure and HLA in healthy donors. A remark on this clone: No antigen is known for it.

PCR involved 60 Vbeta and 13 Jbeta primers. Assay: immunoSEQ multiplex PCR; the TCRdb copy retains only in-frame clones and omits some. The repertoire holds some 110,000 clones, with approximately 82% as singletons. Study-wide results and caveats: With later analysis, a missense DCLRE1C variant became linked to TCR beta V- and J-gene trimming.

The CDR3 sequence is 15 residues long. V lost 1 base, J lost 9 bases, and 16 bases lay in between. Germline loops: CDR1 SGHNT, CDR2 YENEEA. The chain recombines TRBV11-3 with TRBJ2-1; D perhaps matches TRBD2 (5 bases). Input material: PBMCs. The receptor comes from a man aged 40-55 years in good health and CMV-seropositive. The CDR3, as DNA: TGTGCCAGCAGCTTAGGGACTTTGGCTCCCACTGAGCAGTTCTTC. This translates into CASSLGTLAPTEQFF.